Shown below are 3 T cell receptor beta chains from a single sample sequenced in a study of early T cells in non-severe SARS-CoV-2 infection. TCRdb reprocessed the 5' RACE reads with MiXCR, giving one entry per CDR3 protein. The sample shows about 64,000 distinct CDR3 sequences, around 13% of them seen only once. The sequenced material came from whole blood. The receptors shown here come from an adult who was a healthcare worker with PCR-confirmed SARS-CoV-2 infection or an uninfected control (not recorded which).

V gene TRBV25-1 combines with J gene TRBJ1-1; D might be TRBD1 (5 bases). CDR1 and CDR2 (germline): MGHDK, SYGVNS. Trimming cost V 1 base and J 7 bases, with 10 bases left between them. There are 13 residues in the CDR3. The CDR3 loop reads CASSEFGQFEAFF. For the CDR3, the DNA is TGTGCCAGCAGTGAATTCGGACAATTTGAAGCTTTCTTT.

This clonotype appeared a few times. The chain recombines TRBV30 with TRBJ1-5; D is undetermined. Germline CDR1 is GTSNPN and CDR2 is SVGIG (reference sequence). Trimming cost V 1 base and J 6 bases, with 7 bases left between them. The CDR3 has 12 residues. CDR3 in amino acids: CAWSGMAQPQHF. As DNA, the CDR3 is TGTGCCTGGAGTGGGATGGCTCAGCCCCAGCATTTT.

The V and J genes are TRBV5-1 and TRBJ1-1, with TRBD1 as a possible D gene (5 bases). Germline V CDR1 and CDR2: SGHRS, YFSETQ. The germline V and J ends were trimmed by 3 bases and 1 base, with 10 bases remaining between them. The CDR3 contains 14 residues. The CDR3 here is CASSSGRENTEAFF. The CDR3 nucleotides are TGCGCCAGCAGCTCGGGCAGGGAGAACACTGAAGCTTTCTTT.